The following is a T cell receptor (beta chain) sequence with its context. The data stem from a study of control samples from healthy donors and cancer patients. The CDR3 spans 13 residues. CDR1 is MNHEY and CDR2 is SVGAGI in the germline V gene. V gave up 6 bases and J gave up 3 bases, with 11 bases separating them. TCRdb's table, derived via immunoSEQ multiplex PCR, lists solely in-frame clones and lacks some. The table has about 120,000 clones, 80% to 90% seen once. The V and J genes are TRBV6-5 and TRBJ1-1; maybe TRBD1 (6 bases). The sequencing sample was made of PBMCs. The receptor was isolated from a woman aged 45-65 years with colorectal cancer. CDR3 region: CASRLHRDTEAFF. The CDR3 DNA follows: TGTGCCAGCAGACTCCACAGGGACACTGAAGCTTTCTTT.